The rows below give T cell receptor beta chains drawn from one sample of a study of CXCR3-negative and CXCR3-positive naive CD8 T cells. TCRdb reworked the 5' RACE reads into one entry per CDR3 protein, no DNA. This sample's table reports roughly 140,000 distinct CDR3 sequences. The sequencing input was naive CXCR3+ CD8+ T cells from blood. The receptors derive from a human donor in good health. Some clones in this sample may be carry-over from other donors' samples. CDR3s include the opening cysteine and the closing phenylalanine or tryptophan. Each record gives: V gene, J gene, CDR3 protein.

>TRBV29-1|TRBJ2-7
CSVIGTFNEQYF
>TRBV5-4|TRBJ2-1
CASRHRGGGPYDEQFF
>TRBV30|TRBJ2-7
CAWSAGIAGLHYEQYF
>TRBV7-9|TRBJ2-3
CASSLAVSPGGDTQYF
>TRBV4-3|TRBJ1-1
CASSLGQGDEAFF
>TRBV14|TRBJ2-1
CASSQDAYLAGGPSEQFF
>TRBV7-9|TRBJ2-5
CASSPRTPTWETQYF
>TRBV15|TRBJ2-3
CATSPNGGLADTQYF
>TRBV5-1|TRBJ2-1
CASSLGGYGTGNNEQFF
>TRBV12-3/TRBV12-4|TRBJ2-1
CASSLYAGPDNEQFF
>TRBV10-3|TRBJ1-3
CAISDPGGGPQAGNTIYF
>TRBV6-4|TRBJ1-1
CASSDSLEKGITEAFF
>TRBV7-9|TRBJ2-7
CASSPVGAYEQYF
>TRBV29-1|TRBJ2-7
CSVLLAEREYEQYF
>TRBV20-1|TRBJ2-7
CSARAGSDRVQYF
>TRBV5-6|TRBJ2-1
CASSYVSGGLDEQFF
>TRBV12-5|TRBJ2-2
CASGFSRDGGELFF
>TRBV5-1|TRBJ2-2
CASLDGNTGELFF
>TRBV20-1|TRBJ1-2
CSARDLGGDYGYTF
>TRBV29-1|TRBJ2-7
CSAMRVASYEQYF
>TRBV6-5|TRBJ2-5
CASSSGPGPQETQYF
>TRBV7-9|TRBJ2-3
CASSSSSGGATDTQYF
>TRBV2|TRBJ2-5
CASSETALIGETQYF
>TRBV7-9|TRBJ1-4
CASSFQNEKLFF
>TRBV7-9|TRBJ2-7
CASSSGTSGALYEQYF
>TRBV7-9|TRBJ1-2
CASSFFASNYGYTF
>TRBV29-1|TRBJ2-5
CSLTFRGLGETQYF
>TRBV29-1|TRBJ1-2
CSAWTGSYGYTF
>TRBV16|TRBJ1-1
CASAPGGGKAFF
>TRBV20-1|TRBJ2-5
CSARSSGGLFLSETQYF
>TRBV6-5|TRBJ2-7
CASSYGASGGYEQYF